This T cell receptor (beta chain) was recovered during a study of cytomegalovirus exposure and HLA in healthy donors. At the level of the study: Earlier findings included about 120 million unique TCR beta sequences obtained from some 180 million T cells.

The CDR3 consists of 11 residues. Whole-study results and caveats: A later analysis linked a missense DCLRE1C variant to TCR beta V- and J-gene trimming. Presence/absence analyses assumed roughly uniform sequencing depth across donors.

Primers for the PCR totalled 60 Vbeta and 13 Jbeta. Assay used: immunoSEQ multiplex PCR; TCRdb lists only in-frame clones, some missing. The sample spans more than 45,000 clones; the ten largest clones claim 2% to 2.5%. In the case of this clone: Its cognate antigen is unknown.

The chain links TRBV21-1 to TRBJ1-2. TRBV21-1 is classified as a pseudogene. This sequence was found in a woman aged 40 to 50 in good health and CMV-seronegative. Sequencing used PBMCs. Here the CDR3 reads CASSRGVGYTF. Written as DNA, the CDR3 is TGTGCCAGCAGTCGGGGTGTAGGCTACACCTTC.